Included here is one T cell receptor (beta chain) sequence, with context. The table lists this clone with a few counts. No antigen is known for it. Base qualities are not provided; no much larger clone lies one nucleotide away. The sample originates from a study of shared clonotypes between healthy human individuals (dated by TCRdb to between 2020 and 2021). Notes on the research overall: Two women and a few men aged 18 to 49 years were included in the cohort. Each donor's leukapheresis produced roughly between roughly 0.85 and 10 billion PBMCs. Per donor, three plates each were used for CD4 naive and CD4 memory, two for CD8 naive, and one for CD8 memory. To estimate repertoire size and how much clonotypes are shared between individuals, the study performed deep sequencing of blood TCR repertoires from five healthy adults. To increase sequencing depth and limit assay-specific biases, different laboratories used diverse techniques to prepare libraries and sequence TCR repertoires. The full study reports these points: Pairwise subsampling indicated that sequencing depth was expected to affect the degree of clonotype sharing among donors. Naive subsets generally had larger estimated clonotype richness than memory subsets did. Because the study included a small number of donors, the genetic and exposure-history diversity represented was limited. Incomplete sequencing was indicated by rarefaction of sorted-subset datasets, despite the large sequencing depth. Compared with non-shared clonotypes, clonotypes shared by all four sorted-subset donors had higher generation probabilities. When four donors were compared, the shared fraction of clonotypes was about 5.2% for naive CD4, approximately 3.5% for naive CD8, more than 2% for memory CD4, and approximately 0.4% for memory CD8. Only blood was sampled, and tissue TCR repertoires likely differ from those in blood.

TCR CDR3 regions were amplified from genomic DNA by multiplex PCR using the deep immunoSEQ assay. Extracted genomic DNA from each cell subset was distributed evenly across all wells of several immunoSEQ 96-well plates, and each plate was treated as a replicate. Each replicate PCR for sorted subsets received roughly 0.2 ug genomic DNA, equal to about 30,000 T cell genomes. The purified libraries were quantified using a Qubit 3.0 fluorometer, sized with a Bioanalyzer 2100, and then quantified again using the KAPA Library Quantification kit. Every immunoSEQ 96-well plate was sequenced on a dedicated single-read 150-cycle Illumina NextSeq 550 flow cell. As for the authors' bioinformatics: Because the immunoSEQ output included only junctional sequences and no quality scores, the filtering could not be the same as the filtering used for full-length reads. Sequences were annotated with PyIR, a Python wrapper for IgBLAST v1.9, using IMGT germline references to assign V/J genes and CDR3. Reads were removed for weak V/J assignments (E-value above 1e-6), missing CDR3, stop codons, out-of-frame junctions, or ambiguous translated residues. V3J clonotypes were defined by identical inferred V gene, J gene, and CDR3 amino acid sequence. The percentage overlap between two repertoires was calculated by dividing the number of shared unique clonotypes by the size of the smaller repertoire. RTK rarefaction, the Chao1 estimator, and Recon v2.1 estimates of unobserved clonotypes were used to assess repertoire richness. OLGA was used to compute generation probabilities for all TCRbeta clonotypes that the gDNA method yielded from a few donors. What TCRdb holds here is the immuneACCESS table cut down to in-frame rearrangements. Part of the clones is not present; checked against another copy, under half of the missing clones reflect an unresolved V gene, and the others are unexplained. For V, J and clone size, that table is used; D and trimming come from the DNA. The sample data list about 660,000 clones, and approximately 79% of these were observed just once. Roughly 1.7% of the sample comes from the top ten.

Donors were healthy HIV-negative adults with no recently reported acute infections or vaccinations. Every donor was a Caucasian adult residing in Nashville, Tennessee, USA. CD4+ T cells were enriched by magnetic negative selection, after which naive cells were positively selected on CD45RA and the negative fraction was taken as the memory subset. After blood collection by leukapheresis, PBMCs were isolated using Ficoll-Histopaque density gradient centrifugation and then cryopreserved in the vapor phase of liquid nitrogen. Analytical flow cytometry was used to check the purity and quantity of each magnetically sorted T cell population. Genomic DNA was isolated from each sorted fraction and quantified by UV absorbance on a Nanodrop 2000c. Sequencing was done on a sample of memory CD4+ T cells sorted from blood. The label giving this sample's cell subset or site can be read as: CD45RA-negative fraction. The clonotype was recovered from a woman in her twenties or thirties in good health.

The DNA sequence is as follows: TGTGCCAGCATGAGGGGTCAGGGAGATGGCTACACCTTC. It translates as CASMRGQGDGYTF. The V and J segments used are TRBV5-5 and TRBJ1-2; the D gene is perhaps TRBD1, on 5 matching bases. CDR1 SGHKS and CDR2 YYEKEE were looked up in the germline V gene (reference sequence). From cysteine to phenylalanine, the CDR3 is 13 amino acids long. Just CDR3 DNA is preserved here, 39 bases in frame from base 1. V is pared back by 6 bases and J by 6 bases, with 15 bases lying between the germline termini.